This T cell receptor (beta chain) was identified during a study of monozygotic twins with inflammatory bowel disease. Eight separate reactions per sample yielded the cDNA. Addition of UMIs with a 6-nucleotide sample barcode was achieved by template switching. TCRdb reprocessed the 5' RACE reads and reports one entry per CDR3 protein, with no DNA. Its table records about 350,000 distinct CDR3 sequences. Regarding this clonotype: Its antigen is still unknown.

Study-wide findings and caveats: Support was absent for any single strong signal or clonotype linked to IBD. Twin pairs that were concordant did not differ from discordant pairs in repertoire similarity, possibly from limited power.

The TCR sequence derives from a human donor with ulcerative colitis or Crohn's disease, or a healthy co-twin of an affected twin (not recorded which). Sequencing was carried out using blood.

CDR3 loop: CSVVSGGQPQHF. The chain couples TRBV29-1 to TRBJ1-5. Germline V gives CDR1 SQVTM, CDR2 ANQGSEA. The CDR3 length is 12 residues.